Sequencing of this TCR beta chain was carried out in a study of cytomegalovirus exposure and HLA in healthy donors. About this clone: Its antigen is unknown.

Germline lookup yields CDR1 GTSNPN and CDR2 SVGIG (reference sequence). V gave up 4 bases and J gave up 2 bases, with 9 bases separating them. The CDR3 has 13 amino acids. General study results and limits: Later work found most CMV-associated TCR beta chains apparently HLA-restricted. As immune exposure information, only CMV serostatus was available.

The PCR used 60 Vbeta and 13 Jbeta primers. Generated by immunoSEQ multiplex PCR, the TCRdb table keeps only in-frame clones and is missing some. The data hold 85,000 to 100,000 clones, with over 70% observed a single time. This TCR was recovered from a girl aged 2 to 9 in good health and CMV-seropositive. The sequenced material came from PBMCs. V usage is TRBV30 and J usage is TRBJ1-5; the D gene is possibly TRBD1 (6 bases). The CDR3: CAWKGGGNQPQHF. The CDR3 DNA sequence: TGTGCCTGGAAAGGGGGGGGCAATCAGCCCCAGCATTTT.